This T cell receptor (beta chain) derives from a study of preoperative IRX-2 immunotherapy in early breast cancer (dated by TCRdb to about 2019). In the paper's terms, the treatment or condition label means: preoperative locoregional IRX-2 cytokine immunotherapy. The samples were obtained from a phase Ib study in which preoperative, locoregional IRX-2 cytokine immunotherapy intended to prime immune responses was tested. Before surgery, IRX-2 was given to the donors, who were patients with early-stage breast cancer. Preparation of the library involved the immunoSEQ multiplex PCR assay. TCRdb holds this immuneACCESS table with in-frame rearrangements only. Some clones are missing; in checked studies, unresolved V genes explain under half, and the rest has no known cause. Recorded for this sample are 700 to 850 clones; 80% of them occurred a single time. Together, the top ten hold more than 7% of the sample.

Comment on this clone: Its recognized antigen is unknown. No much larger clonotype is one base removed from it; base qualities were not supplied.

This sequence originates from a human donor with breast cancer. This specimen consisted of tumor tissue, obtained before IRX-2 immunotherapy.

The encoded CDR3 is CASSEPGGPYEQYF. The DNA reads TGTGCCAGCAGCGAACCAGGGGGTCCCTACGAGCAGTACTTC. The V and J genes are TRBV22-1 and TRBJ2-7; the table calls TRBD1, which could not be checked here. TRBV22-1 is a known pseudogene. The CDR3 holds 14 amino acids from the cysteine to the phenylalanine. CDR3 DNA only is kept here, 42 bases in frame from base 1.